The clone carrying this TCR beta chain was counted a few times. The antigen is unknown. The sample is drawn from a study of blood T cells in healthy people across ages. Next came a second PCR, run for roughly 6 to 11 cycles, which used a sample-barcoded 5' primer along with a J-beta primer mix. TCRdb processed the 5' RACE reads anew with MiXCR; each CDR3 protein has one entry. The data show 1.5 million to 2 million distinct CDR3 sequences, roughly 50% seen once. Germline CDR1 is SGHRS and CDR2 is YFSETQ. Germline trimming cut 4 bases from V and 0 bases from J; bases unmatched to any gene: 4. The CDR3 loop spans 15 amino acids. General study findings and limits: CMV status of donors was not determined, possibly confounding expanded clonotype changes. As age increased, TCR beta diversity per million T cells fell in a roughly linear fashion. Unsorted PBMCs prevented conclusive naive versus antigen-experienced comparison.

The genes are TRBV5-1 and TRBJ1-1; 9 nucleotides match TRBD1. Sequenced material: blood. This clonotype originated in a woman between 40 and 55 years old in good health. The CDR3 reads CASSAGQGMNTEAFF. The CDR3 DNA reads TGCGCCAGCAGCGCCGGACAGGGGATGAACACTGAAGCTTTCTTT.